These T cell receptor beta chains were read from a single sample in a study of blood T cell repertoires in COVID-19. Assay: immunoSEQ multiplex PCR; the TCRdb copy retains only in-frame clones and omits some. The sample carries 250,000 to 300,000 clones, 86% recorded once. The sequenced material came from peripheral blood. Receptors were obtained from a woman in her 30s with COVID-19, enrolled during active disease. CDR3s include the opening cysteine and the closing phenylalanine or tryptophan. The order of the fields is V gene, clone size, D gene, J gene, CDR3 DNA, CDR3 protein. The D gene is left open where the match is weak. Size values are once, few and many counts, or a class for expanded clones, and some rows have none.

V: TRBV2
size: NA
D: NA
J: TRBJ1-6
DNA: TGTGCCAGCAGTGAGTCGGGGACTGGCTATAATTCACCCCTCCACTTT
CDR3: CASSESGTGYNSPLHF

V: TRBV11-2
size: NA
D: TRBD2
J: TRBJ2-1
DNA: TGTGCCAGCAGCACGACTAGCGGGGGATACAATGAGCAGTTCTTC
CDR3: CASSTTSGGYNEQFF

V: TRBV11-2
size: NA
D: NA
J: TRBJ2-3
DNA: TGTGCCAGCAGCTTAGAGTTCCAAGGGGGTGGCACAGATACGCAGTATTTT
CDR3: CASSLEFQGGGTDTQYF

V: TRBV6-2/TRBV6-3
size: NA
D: TRBD1
J: TRBJ1-6
DNA: TGTGCCAGCAGCTGGACAGGGTTAAATTCACCCCTCCACTTT
CDR3: CASSWTGLNSPLHF

V: TRBV6-6
size: NA
D: NA
J: TRBJ2-6
DNA: TGTGCCAGCAGTCCTAGATGGCAGGGACACTCTGGGGCCAACGTCCTGACTTTC
CDR3: CASSPRWQGHSGANVLTF

V: TRBV5-4
size: NA
D: NA
J: TRBJ2-3
DNA: TGTGCCAGCAGCCTCTTATCGGGGGATACGCAGTATTTT
CDR3: CASSLLSGDTQYF

V: TRBV5-4
size: NA
D: TRBD2
J: TRBJ2-1
DNA: TGTGCCAGCAGCTTCATTAGCGGGGGGGCTTTCAATGAGCAGTTCTTC
CDR3: CASSFISGGAFNEQFF

V: TRBV11-2
size: NA
D: NA
J: TRBJ2-7
DNA: TGTGCCAGCAGCTCCCGCGGGGCTATCTCGGTCGAGTACTTC
CDR3: CASSSRGAISVEYF

V: TRBV5-1
size: few
D: NA
J: TRBJ1-1
DNA: TGCGCCAGCAGCTCGGGAGAGAACACTGAAGCTTTCTTT
CDR3: CASSSGENTEAFF

V: TRBV5-1
size: NA
D: NA
J: TRBJ2-1
DNA: TGCGCCTCGGCATACATGACCGGGGGTTTCAATGAGCAGTTCTTC
CDR3: CASAYMTGGFNEQFF

V: TRBV4-1
size: NA
D: TRBD2
J: TRBJ2-1
DNA: TGCGCCAGCAGCCACCCTTATTTCGGGCTAGCGGGGGGCCCATGGAATGAGCAGTTCTTC
CDR3: CASSHPYFGLAGGPWNEQFF

V: TRBV2
size: NA
D: NA
J: TRBJ2-4
DNA: TGTGCCAGCAGTGAGGATGAGGCGGGGCACCTAGCCAAAAACATTCAGTACTTC
CDR3: CASSEDEAGHLAKNIQYF

V: TRBV3-1/TRBV3-2
size: few
D: TRBD2
J: TRBJ2-5
DNA: TGTGCCAGCAGCCCTAGCGGGGGCAAGGAGACCCAGTACTTC
CDR3: CASSPSGGKETQYF

V: TRBV6-5
size: NA
D: NA
J: TRBJ2-7
DNA: TGTGCCAGCAGTTACCAAGCGGCAGAAACCTACGAGCAGTACTTC
CDR3: CASSYQAAETYEQYF

V: TRBV3-1/TRBV3-2
size: NA
D: TRBD1
J: TRBJ2-7
DNA: TGTGCCAGCAGCCGGACAGGGATCTCGCGTAGCGGGCAGTACTTC
CDR3: CASSRTGISRSGQYF

V: TRBV7-2
size: NA
D: NA
J: TRBJ1-5
DNA: TGTGCCAGCAGCTTAGGATTCCAGATTAGCAATCAGCCCCAGCATTTT
CDR3: CASSLGFQISNQPQHF

V: TRBV27
size: NA
D: TRBD2
J: TRBJ2-2
DNA: TGTGCCAGCAGTTTCCGGGGAGGGACCGGGGAGCTGTTTTTT
CDR3: CASSFRGGTGELFF